Following are 6 T cell receptor beta chains from one sample sequenced in a study of T cell repertoires in cytomegalovirus infection. TCRdb recomputed calls from the reads with MiXCR, one row per CDR3 protein. Of over 200,000 distinct CDR3 sequences listed, approximately 13% are singletons. Sequencing was carried out using PBMCs. These receptors were taken from a human donor in good health (CMV status not recorded). Some clones in this sample may be carry-over from other donors' samples.

A few counts support this clonotype. Here the CDR3 reads CASSTPSGGKDEQYF. In nucleotides, the CDR3 is TGTGCCAGCAGTACCCCTTCGGGAGGGAAGGACGAGCAGTACTTC. The V call is TRBV6-1, the J call TRBJ2-7; the match to TRBD2 covers 8 bases. The CDR3 consists of 15 residues. J lost 5 bases, V lost 5 bases, and 11 bases had no gene match. Looked up from germline, CDR1 is MNHNS and CDR2 is SASEGT.

This rearrangement joins TRBV11-2 to TRBJ2-1, with a tentative D call TRBD2 (7 bases). Per germline, CDR1 SGHAT and CDR2 FQNNGV. This CDR3 region has 16 residues. V was clipped by 1 base and J by 2 bases, with 12 bases between them. CDR3 loop: CASSLVGGGAYNEQFF. The CDR3 DNA is TGTGCCAGCAGCTTAGTGGGAGGGGGGGCCTACAATGAGCAGTTCTTC.

At least ten counts were recorded for this clonotype. V and J are TRBV7-9 and TRBJ2-1; 10 nucleotides match TRBD2. This CDR3 comprises 18 residues. V lost 2 bases to trimming and J lost 5 bases; unmatched junction nucleotides: 12. Looked up from germline, CDR1 is SEHNR and CDR2 is FQNEAQ (reference sequence). CDR3 loop: CASSLLPSTLAGDNEQFF. The DNA for the CDR3 is TGTGCCAGCAGCTTATTACCCTCTACCCTAGCGGGGGACAATGAGCAGTTCTTC.

Many counts were recorded for this clonotype. This chain uses TRBV20-1 with TRBJ1-3; no clear D gene. Between the trimmed V and J ends, which lost 2 bases and 1 base, there was a span of 12 bases. CDR3 length equals 15 residues. Germline CDR1 DFQATT, CDR2 SNEGSKA (reference sequence). The CDR3 bases are TGCAGTGCTAGACCTCGACGGGCGTCTGGAAACACCATATATTTT. Amino acids: CSARPRRASGNTIYF.

This clonotype was recorded once. V gene TRBV27 combines with J gene TRBJ1-2, with 7 bases identical to TRBD1. Looked up from germline, CDR1 is MNHEY and CDR2 is SMNVEV (reference sequence). The CDR3 totals 13 residues. The J segment lost 1 base and the V segment lost 10 bases, leaving 6 bases of the junction unmatched. The CDR3 region is CATRGQNNYGYTF. The CDR3 DNA reads as TGTGCCACCCGGGGACAGAATAACTATGGCTACACCTTC.

This clonotype was detected ten times or more. This chain uses TRBV7-3 with TRBJ1-1; D not resolved. Germline assignment: CDR1 SGHTA and CDR2 FQGTGA. There are 14 residues in the CDR3. Trimming left V 6 bases short and J 3 bases short, with 14 bases between. CDR3 region: CASRRSGVDTEAFF. Here the CDR3 DNA reads TGTGCCAGCAGGCGATCCGGTGTGGACACTGAAGCTTTCTTT.